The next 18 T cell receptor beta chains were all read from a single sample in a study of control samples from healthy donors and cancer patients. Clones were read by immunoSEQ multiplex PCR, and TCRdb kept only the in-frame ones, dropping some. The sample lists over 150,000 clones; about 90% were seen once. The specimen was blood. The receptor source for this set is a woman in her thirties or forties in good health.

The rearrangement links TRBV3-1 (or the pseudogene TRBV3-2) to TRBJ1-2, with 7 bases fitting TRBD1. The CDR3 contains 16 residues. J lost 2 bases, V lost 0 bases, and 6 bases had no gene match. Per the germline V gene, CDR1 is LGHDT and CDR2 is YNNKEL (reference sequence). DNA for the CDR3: TGTGCCAGCAGCCAAGAAGGTGCGACAGGGAACTATGGCTACACCTTC. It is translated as CASSQEGATGNYGYTF.

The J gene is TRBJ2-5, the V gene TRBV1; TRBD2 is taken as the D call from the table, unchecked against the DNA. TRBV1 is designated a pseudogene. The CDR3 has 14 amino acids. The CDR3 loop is CTSYRASSVETQYF. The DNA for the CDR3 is TGCACCAGCTATCGAGCGTCATCAGTAGAGACCCAGTACTTC.

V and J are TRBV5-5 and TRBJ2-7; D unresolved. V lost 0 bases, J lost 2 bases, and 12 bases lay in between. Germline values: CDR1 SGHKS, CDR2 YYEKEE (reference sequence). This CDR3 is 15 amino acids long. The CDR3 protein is CASSLVLGFAYEQYF. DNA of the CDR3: TGTGCCAGCAGCTTGGTATTGGGCTTCGCCTACGAGCAGTACTTC.

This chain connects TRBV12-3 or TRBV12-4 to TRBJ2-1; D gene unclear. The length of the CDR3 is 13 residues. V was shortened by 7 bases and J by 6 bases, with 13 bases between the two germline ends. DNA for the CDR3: TGTGCCAGCAATTCCAGGCTGATCAATGAGCAGTTCTTC. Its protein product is CASNSRLINEQFF.

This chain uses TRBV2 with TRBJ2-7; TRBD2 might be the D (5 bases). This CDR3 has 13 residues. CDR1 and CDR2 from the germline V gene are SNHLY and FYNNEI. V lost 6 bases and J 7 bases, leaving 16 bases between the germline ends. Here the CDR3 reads CASRLDVGGEQYF. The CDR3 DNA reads TGTGCCAGCAGACTGGACGTCGGAGGTGAGCAGTACTTC. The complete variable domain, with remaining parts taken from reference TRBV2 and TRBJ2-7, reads EPEVTQTPSHQVTQMGQEVILRCVPISNHLYFYWYRQILGQKVEFLVSFYNNEISEKSEIFDDQFSVERPDGSNFTLKIRSTKLEDSAMYFCASRLDVGGEQYFGPGTRLTVT.

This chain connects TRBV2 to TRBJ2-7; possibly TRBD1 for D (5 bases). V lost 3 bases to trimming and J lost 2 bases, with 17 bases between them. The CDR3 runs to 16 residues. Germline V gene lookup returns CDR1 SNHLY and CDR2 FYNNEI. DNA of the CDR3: TGTGCCAGCAGTGATCTCCTGGACACATCCCCCTACGAGCAGTACTTC. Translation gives CASSDLLDTSPYEQYF.

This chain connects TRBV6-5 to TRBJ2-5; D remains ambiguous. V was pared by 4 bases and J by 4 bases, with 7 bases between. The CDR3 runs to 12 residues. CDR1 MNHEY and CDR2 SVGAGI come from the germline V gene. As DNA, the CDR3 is TGTGCCAGCAGTTCCTACCGAGAGACCCAGTACTTC. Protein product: CASSSYRETQYF.

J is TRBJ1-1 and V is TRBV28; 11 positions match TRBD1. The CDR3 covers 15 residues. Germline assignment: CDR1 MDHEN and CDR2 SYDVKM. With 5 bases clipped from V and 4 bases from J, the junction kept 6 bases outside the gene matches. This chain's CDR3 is CASSPGDRGTTEAFF. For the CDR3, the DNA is TGTGCCAGCAGTCCTGGGGACAGGGGGACCACTGAAGCTTTCTTT.

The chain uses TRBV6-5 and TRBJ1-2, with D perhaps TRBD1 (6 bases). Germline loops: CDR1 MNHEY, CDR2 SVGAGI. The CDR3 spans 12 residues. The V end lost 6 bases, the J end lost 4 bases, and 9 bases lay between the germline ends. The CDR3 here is CASRADSYGYTF. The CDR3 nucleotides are TGTGCCAGCAGGGCGGACAGCTATGGCTACACCTTC.

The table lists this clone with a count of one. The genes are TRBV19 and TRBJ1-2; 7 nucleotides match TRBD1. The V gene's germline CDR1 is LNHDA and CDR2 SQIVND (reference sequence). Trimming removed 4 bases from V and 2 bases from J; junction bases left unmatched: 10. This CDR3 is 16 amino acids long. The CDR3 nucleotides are TGTGCCAGTAGTACGCCCTGGACAGGACGGAACTATGGCTACACCTTC. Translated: CASSTPWTGRNYGYTF.

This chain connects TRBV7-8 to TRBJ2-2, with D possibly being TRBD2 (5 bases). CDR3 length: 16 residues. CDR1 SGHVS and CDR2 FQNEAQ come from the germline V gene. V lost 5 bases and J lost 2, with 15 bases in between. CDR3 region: CASSPPGVVNTGELFF. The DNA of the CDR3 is TGTGCCAGCAGCCCCCCCGGGGTGGTAAACACCGGGGAGCTGTTTTTT. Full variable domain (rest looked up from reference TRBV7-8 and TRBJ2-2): GAGVSQSPRYKVAKRGQDVALRCDPISGHVSLFWYQQALGQGPEFLTYFQNEAQLDKSGLPSDRFFAERPEGSVSTLKIQRTQQEDSAVYLCASSPPGVVNTGELFFGEGSRLTVL.

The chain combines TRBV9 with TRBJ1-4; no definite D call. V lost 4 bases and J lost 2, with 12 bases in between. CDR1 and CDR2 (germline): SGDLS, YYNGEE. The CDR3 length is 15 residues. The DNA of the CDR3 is TGTGCCAGCAGCCCCCGGGAGGGTACTAATGAAAAACTGTTTTTT. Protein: CASSPREGTNEKLFF.

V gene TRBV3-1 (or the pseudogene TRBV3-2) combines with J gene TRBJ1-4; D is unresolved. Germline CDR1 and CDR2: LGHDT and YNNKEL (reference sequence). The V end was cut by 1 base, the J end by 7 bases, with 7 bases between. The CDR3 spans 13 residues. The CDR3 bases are TGTGCCAGCAGCCAAGGGGTCGGTGAAAAACTGTTTTTT. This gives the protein CASSQGVGEKLFF.

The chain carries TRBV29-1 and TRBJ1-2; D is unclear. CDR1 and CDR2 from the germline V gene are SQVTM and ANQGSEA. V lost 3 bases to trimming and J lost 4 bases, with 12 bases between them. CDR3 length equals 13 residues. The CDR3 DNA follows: TGCAGCGTTGACCCCCCTCGATCCTATGGCTACACCTTC. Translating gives CSVDPPRSYGYTF.

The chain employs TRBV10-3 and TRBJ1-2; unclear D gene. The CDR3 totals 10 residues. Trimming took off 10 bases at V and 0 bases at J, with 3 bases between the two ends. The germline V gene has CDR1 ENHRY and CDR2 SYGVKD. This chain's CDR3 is CATANYGYTF. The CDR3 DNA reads TGTGCCACCGCTAACTATGGCTACACCTTC.

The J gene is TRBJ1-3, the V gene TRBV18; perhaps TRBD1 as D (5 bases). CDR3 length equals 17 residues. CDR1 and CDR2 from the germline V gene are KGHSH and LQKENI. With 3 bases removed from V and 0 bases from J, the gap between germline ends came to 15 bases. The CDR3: CASSPTEPGISGNTIYF. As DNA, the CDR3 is TGTGCCAGCTCACCGACTGAACCAGGGATCTCTGGAAACACCATATATTTT.

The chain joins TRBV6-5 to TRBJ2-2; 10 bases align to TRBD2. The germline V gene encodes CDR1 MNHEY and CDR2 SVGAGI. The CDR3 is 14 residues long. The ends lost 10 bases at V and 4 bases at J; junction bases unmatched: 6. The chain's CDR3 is CATRLAGGTGELFF. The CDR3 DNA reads TGTGCCACTCGCTTAGCGGGAGGCACCGGGGAGCTGTTTTTT.

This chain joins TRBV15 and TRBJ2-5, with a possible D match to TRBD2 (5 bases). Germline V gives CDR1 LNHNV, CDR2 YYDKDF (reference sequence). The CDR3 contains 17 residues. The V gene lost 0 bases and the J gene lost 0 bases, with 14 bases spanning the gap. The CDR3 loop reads CATSRDWRRQYQETQYF. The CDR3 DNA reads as TGTGCCACCAGCAGAGATTGGAGGCGGCAGTACCAAGAGACCCAGTACTTC.